Following are 6 T cell receptor beta chains from one sample sequenced in a study of T cell repertoires in cytomegalovirus infection. One entry per CDR3 protein results from TCRdb running MiXCR on the reads. The table records 150,000 to 200,000 distinct CDR3 sequences, 28% of them present only once. The sample taken for sequencing was PBMCs. These receptor sequences come from a human donor in good health (CMV status not recorded). Some clones in this sample may be carry-over from other donors' samples.

A few counts support this clonotype. The genes are TRBV7-3 and TRBJ1-5, with D possibly TRBD1 on 6 matching bases. The germline CDR1 and CDR2 sequences are SGHTA and FQGTGA. V was trimmed by 5 bases and J by 8 bases, leaving 16 bases between them. The CDR3 sequence is 14 residues long. The CDR3 loop reads CASSGGGPGEPQHF. CDR3 nucleotides: TGTGCCAGCAGCGGCGGGGGACCAGGGGAGCCCCAGCATTTT.

The chain couples TRBV3-1 to TRBJ1-1, with unresolved D. The length of the CDR3 is 13 residues. From germline, CDR1 is LGHDT and CDR2 YNNKEL (reference sequence). V lost 1 base and J lost 5, with 8 bases in between. Here the CDR3 DNA reads TGTGCCAGCAGCCAAGGGGCGGAAACTGAAGCTTTCTTT. As protein: CASSQGAETEAFF.

This clonotype was picked up many times. This chain connects TRBV7-2 to TRBJ1-6; D is unresolved. V lost 0 bases, J lost 10 bases, and 13 bases lay in between. The CDR3 contains 15 residues. Germline CDR1 reads SGHTA; CDR2 reads FQGNSA. The CDR3 DNA is TGTGCCAGCAGCTTAGCAGAGGCAGGAAGATCACCCCTCCACTTT. Translating it yields CASSLAEAGRSPLHF.

A few counts support this clonotype. This chain connects TRBV12-3 or TRBV12-4 to TRBJ2-7, with 7 bases fitting TRBD1. The ends lost 3 bases at V and 4 bases at J; junction bases unmatched: 9. The CDR3 contains 15 residues. The CDR3 nucleotides read TGTGCCAGCAGTTTTGGGCAGGGGGTTGCTTACGAGCAGTACTTC. This translates into CASSFGQGVAYEQYF.

This chain connects TRBV30 to TRBJ2-2, with D unresolved. This CDR3 has 12 residues. V lost 2 bases and J 3 bases, leaving 4 bases between the germline ends. Per germline, CDR1 GTSNPN and CDR2 SVGIG (reference sequence). DNA for the CDR3: TGTGCCTGGAGTAAGGACACCGGGGAGCTGTTTTTT. Translating it yields CAWSKDTGELFF.

This clonotype has a handful of counts. J is TRBJ2-7 and V is TRBV6-5; D not resolved. V was shortened by 5 bases and J by 2 bases, with 16 bases between the two germline ends. The germline V gene has CDR1 MNHEY and CDR2 SVGAGI. The CDR3 extends over 15 amino acids. In DNA form, the CDR3 reads TGTGCCAGCAGTCGCCTTGGGCAGGCCGCCTACGAGCAGTACTTC. Protein: CASSRLGQAAYEQYF.